This T cell receptor beta chain was observed in a study of vaccination effects on CD4 cells after COVID-19. Study-wide findings and caveats: Common cold coronavirus cross-reactivity was shown by only 1 of 255 vaccine-induced clones in healthy vaccinees. Clones induced by infection and by vaccine showed marked clonal contraction late after vaccination. Convalescent patients numbered few in the study; early post-infection timepoints were missing entirely.

The V gene's germline CDR1 is SGDLS and CDR2 YYNGEE. V was shortened by 4 bases and J by 2 bases, with 12 bases between the two germline ends. The CDR3 loop spans 14 amino acids. ViraFEST assay sequencing came after antigen-specific CD4+ T cells were expanded with viral peptide pools. Cultured cells yielded isolated CD4+ T cells after 10 days. According to the study, vaccine recipients showed no prior SARS-CoV-2 infection and negative nucleocapsid antibodies. Cultivation was performed at approximately 2.1 million PBMC per well with roughly 9.2 IU/ml IL-2 and about 9.2 ug/ml peptides added. The protocol was immunoSEQ multiplex PCR, while the TCRdb copy is restricted to in-frame clones and leaves out a portion. The top ten clones hold more than 9% of a sample with 62,000 or so clones, roughly 80% of them seen once. Remarks on this clone: Its antigen remains unidentified.

The rearrangement uses TRBV9 and TRBJ1-2; tentative D call: TRBD1 (5 bases). The clonotype originates from a human donor who received a COVID-19 vaccine. The source was CD4+ T cells from PBMCs cultured with SARS-CoV-2 spike peptides, collected before COVID-19 vaccination. The CDR3 here is CASSPTSGNYGYTF. The CDR3 DNA follows: TGTGCCAGCAGCCCCACCTCAGGGAACTATGGCTACACCTTC.